Presented here are 5 T cell receptor beta chains from one specimen sequenced in a study of response to subunit inactivated influenza vaccine. TCRdb redid the calling of the RT-PCR reads with MiXCR, one entry per CDR3 protein. The data hold 500,000 to 600,000 distinct CDR3 sequences, with 10% to 15% observed a single time. The sample in question was PBMCs from blood, obtained roughly 6 weeks after vaccination. The source of these receptors is a man aged 45-65 years who received an inactivated influenza vaccine.

This clonotype turned up a few times. CDR3 sequence (DNA): TGTGCCAGCAGTTACTCGATGTCAGGGGATGGGGAGCTGTTTTTT. Translated: CASSYSMSGDGELFF. The chain uses TRBV6-5 and TRBJ2-2, with D possibly being TRBD1 (6 bases). The V gene lost 0 bases and the J gene lost 8 bases, with 13 bases spanning the gap. Germline CDR1 reads MNHEY; CDR2 reads SVGAGI. The CDR3 has 15 amino acids.

This clonotype has a handful of counts. Here the CDR3 reads CASSPAGVEQYF. The CDR3 nucleotides are TGTGCCAGCAGCCCCGCAGGGGTCGAGCAGTACTTC. This chain links TRBV14 with TRBJ2-7; TRBD1 might be the D (6 bases). V was trimmed by 4 bases and J by 6 bases, leaving 10 bases between them. The CDR3 spans 12 residues. Germline-derived CDR1 and CDR2 are SGHDN and FVKESK. The whole variable domain, filled in from reference TRBV14 and TRBJ2-7, reads EAGVTQFPSHSVIEKGQTVTLRCDPISGHDNLYWYRRVMGKEIKFLLHFVKESKQDESGMPNNRFLAERTGGTYSTLKVQPAELEDSGVYFCASSPAGVEQYFGPGTRLTVT.

The rearrangement links TRBV4-3 to TRBJ1-2; D may be TRBD1 (5 bases). V lost 1 base to trimming and J lost 3 bases, with 9 bases between them. Germline V CDR1 and CDR2: LGHNA, YSLEER. This CDR3 spans 14 amino acids. The CDR3 nucleotides are TGCGCCAGCAGCCAAGTCGGAGGGGACTATGGCTACACCTTC. It specifies CASSQVGGDYGYTF.

This clonotype was counted only a few times. The chain joins TRBV20-1 to TRBJ1-6, with D unclear. The V and J ends lost 4 bases and 9 bases respectively, with 13 bases between them. The CDR3 runs to 13 residues. Germline CDR1 and CDR2: DFQATT and SNEGSKA (reference sequence). The CDR3 coding sequence is TGCAGTGCTAAAAGTCCGAACCGTTCACCCCTCCACTTT. Translation gives CSAKSPNRSPLHF.

This clonotype was seen many times. This chain uses TRBV7-6 with TRBJ2-5, with D maybe TRBD2 (5 bases). This CDR3 is built from 14 residues. The V end lost 0 bases, the J end lost 3 bases, and 8 bases lay between the germline ends. Germline CDR1 SGHVS, CDR2 FNYEAQ. In nucleotides, the CDR3 is TGTGCCAGCAGCTTAGCGTGGCGGGAAGAGACCCAGTACTTC. Protein product: CASSLAWREETQYF.